The 20 T cell receptor beta chains listed next were all sequenced from one sample in a study of T-cell memory formation after mild COVID-19 (dated by TCRdb to the early 2020s). Library construction relied on 5' RACE. Sequencing was carried out with an Illumina NovaSeq 6000. TCRdb's own reprocessing of the public reads used fastp at Q25 and MiXCR and kept productive beta chains. Every entry covers one CDR3 protein and lists the most common genes and DNA from its rows. The sample contains hundreds of thousands of distinct CDR3 sequences, around 15% of them found a single time. The biggest ten clones account for more than 20% of the sample. The source material was PBMCs or a T cell subset sorted from them (not recorded which). Receptors were obtained from a man between 18 and 29 years old who had mild COVID-19 (a few samples of this study predate the infection). The sample titles of this study are shuffled in the database, so cell type and time point are left out; the donor was told from shared clones.

This clonotype was detected a few times. The chain recombines TRBV4-1 with TRBJ2-7; TRBD2 matches 9 bases. J gave up 4 bases and V 1 base, and 11 bases lay outside the gene matches. Germline loops: CDR1 MGHRA, CDR2 YSYEKL. CDR3 length: 17 amino acids. CDR3: CASSQAISGGLGYEQYV. The CDR3 DNA reads as TGCGCCAGCAGCCAAGCAATAAGCGGGGGGCTCGGGTACGAGCAGTACGTC.

The chain combines TRBV24-1 with TRBJ2-3; D possibly corresponds to TRBD2 (6 bases). The V end was cut by 6 bases, the J end by 2 bases, with 14 bases between. Germline values: CDR1 KGHDR, CDR2 SFDVKD. There are 15 residues in the CDR3. CDR3 residues: CATSPSAGATDTQYF. In DNA form, the CDR3 reads TGTGCCACCAGTCCTTCAGCGGGCGCCACAGATACGCAGTATTTT.

This clonotype was detected a few times. The V and J genes are TRBV7-2 and TRBJ1-6; no firm D call. This CDR3 contains 12 residues. V lost 2 bases and J 7 bases, leaving 3 bases between the germline ends. In germline, CDR1 is SGHTA, CDR2 FQGNSA. Written as DNA, the CDR3 is TGTGCCAGCAGCTTACAGAATTCACCCCTCCACTTT. Translating gives CASSLQNSPLHF.

This clonotype was counted a few times. The rearrangement joins TRBV12-3 or TRBV12-4 to TRBJ2-7; 9 bases map to TRBD1. The CDR3 runs to 15 residues. J was trimmed by 3 bases and V by 6 bases; bases with no gene match: 9. CDR3 in amino acids: CASSYPGQGVYEQYF. The CDR3 bases are TGTGCCAGCAGCTATCCGGGACAGGGTGTCTACGAGCAGTACTTC.

J is TRBJ2-7 and V is TRBV6-2 or TRBV6-3, with 8 nucleotides matching TRBD2. The V and J ends lost 7 bases and 4 bases, in that order; junction bases with no gene match: 6. The CDR3 length is 13 residues. Germline V lookup: CDR1 MNHEY, CDR2 SVGEGT. The CDR3 here is CASKRGGLYEQYV. In nucleotides, the CDR3 is TGTGCCAGCAAACGGGGGGGACTGTACGAGCAGTACGTC.

V gene TRBV4-3 combines with J gene TRBJ1-1, with a weak D call TRBD1 (5 bases). Between the trimmed V and J ends, which lost 4 bases and 8 bases, there was a span of 14 bases. From germline, CDR1 is LGHNA and CDR2 YSLEER. The CDR3 runs 13 residues. The CDR3 region is CASSRNNGAEAFF. CDR3 DNA sequence: TGCGCCAGCAGCCGAAATAATGGGGCGGAAGCTTTCTTT.

The table lists this clonotype with a few counts. This rearrangement joins TRBV7-9 to TRBJ2-7; 10 positions agree with TRBD1. Trimming at V came to 5 bases and at J to 0 bases, leaving 4 bases not matched to a gene. Germline CDR1 is SEHNR and CDR2 is FQNEAQ (reference sequence). The CDR3 length is 15 residues. CDR3 in amino acids: CASSAWTGGSYEQYF. The CDR3 nucleotides are TGTGCCAGCAGCGCCTGGACAGGGGGCTCCTACGAGCAGTACTTC.

There are a few counts of this clonotype. The CDR3 coding sequence is TGCGCCAGCAGCGCCCGGACAGGGCTCTCTGGAAACACCATATATTTT. It yields the protein CASSARTGLSGNTIYF. The chain links TRBV5-1 to TRBJ1-3, with TRBD1 matching 8 bases. Germline V CDR1 and CDR2: SGHRS, YFSETQ. The CDR3 is 16 amino acids. V lost 4 bases, J lost 0 bases, and 6 bases stayed unmatched.

V and J are TRBV28 and TRBJ2-2, with 8 bases that match TRBD2. Germline assignment: CDR1 MDHEN and CDR2 SYDVKM. The CDR3 spans 14 residues. V was pared by 1 base and J by 5 bases, with 0 bases of the junction left unmatched. The CDR3 protein is CASSLLAGTGELFF. In DNA form, the CDR3 reads TGTGCCAGCAGTTTATTAGCGGGAACCGGGGAGCTGTTTTTT.

In its sample, this clonotype was seen a few times. The CDR3 DNA follows: TGTGCCAGCAGTCGGAACGCAGGGGACTACGAGCAGTACTTC. As protein: CASSRNAGDYEQYF. J is TRBJ2-7 and V is TRBV6-5; D is possibly TRBD1 (6 bases). Trimming removed 5 bases at V and 3 bases at J, with 14 bases between. Per germline, CDR1 MNHEY and CDR2 SVGAGI. The CDR3 runs to 14 residues.

A few counts support this clonotype. The chain employs TRBV4-1 and TRBJ1-2, with D perhaps TRBD1 (5 bases). Deletions cut 1 base from V and 4 bases from J, with 10 bases between. CDR3 size: 14 residues. The germline gives CDR1 MGHRA, CDR2 YSYEKL. In nucleotides, the CDR3 is TGCGCCAGCAGCCAAGGGAGTGGGGGCTATGGCTACACCTTC. Residues: CASSQGSGGYGYTF.

The chain links TRBV6-5 to TRBJ1-1; TRBD1 agrees at 7 bases. The V segment lost 0 bases and the J segment 6 bases; nucleotides outside the gene matches: 4. The CDR3 covers 14 residues. From germline, CDR1 is MNHEY and CDR2 SVGAGI. The CDR3 DNA reads as TGTGCCAGCAGTTACTCGGCAGGGGGATCTGAAGCTTTCTTT. Encoded protein: CASSYSAGGSEAFF.

The J gene is TRBJ2-7, the V gene TRBV7-9; D remains unclear. V was cut by 5 bases and J by 9 bases, with 11 bases left in between. Germline V gene sequence: CDR1 SEHNR, CDR2 FQNEAQ (reference sequence). This CDR3 region has 11 residues. CDR3 loop: CASSPERRQYF. CDR3 coding DNA: TGTGCCAGCAGCCCCGAGCGTCGGCAGTACTTC.

This clonotype was detected only a few times. The genes are TRBV12-3 or TRBV12-4 and TRBJ2-7, with 7 bases fitting TRBD1. The ends lost 7 bases at V and 6 bases at J; junction bases unmatched: 15. CDR3 length equals 15 residues. CDR3: CASTLSATGYFEQYF. In DNA, the CDR3 is TGTGCCAGCACTCTGAGCGCGACAGGGTATTTCGAGCAGTACTTC.

The rearrangement links TRBV6-6 to TRBJ2-5; D unresolved. This CDR3 spans 16 amino acids. Germline CDR1 reads MNHNY; CDR2 reads SVGAGI (reference sequence). Trimming pared 0 bases from V and 0 bases from J, leaving 11 bases between. The CDR3 DNA reads TGTGCCAGCAGTTACTCAAGATCGCTGTACCAAGAGACCCAGTACTTC. This codes for CASSYSRSLYQETQYF.

This clonotype was observed a handful of times. This rearrangement joins TRBV7-2 to TRBJ2-6; D unresolved. Trimming stripped 4 bases from V and 0 bases from J, with 13 bases between. Per the germline V gene, CDR1 is SGHTA and CDR2 is FQGNSA. The CDR3 contains 17 residues. The DNA for the CDR3 is TGTGCCAGCAGCTCTTCCGGCCTGTCCTCTGGGGCCAACGTCCTGACTTTC. Protein product: CASSSSGLSSGANVLTF.

CDR3 region: CASSSKTVPATDTQYF. The CDR3 DNA is TGTGCCAGCAGCTCGAAGACAGTGCCAGCCACAGATACGCAGTATTTT. The V gene is TRBV12-3 or TRBV12-4, the J gene TRBJ2-3; D might be TRBD1 (5 bases). The length of the CDR3 is 16 residues. The ends were cut back, 6 bases at V and 2 bases at J, with 18 bases in the middle.

This clonotype was seen more than once but under ten times. The CDR3 sequence is CASSPGPAPDTQYF. The CDR3 nucleotides are TGTGCCAGCTCACCAGGGCCCGCACCTGATACGCAGTATTTT. This chain links TRBV18 with TRBJ2-3; no definite D call. The CDR3 runs to 14 residues. Trimming took 2 bases from V and 6 from J, leaving 12 bases between them. Germline-derived CDR1 and CDR2 are KGHSH and LQKENI.

The V and J genes are TRBV7-2 and TRBJ1-2, with a weak D call TRBD1 (6 bases). V lost 0 bases and J 12 bases, leaving 17 bases between the germline ends. CDR1 SGHTA and CDR2 FQGNSA come from the germline V gene. This CDR3 is built from 14 residues. In DNA form, the CDR3 reads TGTGCCAGCAGCTTAGCAGGCGGACAGTCGGCTAACACCTTC. Translation: CASSLAGGQSANTF.

This clonotype has a handful of counts. V is TRBV5-6 and J is TRBJ1-1; D unresolved. This CDR3 region has 14 residues. The germline V gene encodes CDR1 SGHDT and CDR2 YYEEEE. Trimming shortened V by 3 bases and J by 3 bases, and 12 bases separated the two germline ends. The CDR3 nucleotides are TGTGCCAGCAGCTCCCAGTCCGTCGACACTGAAGCTTTCTTT. It codes for CASSSQSVDTEAFF. The entire variable domain, with the rest obtained from reference TRBV5-6 and TRBJ1-1, is as follows: DAGVTQSPTHLIKTRGQQVTLRCSPKSGHDTVSWYQQALGQGPQFIFQYYEEEERQRGNFPDRFSGHQFPNYSSELNVNALLLGDSALYLCASSSQSVDTEAFFGQGTRLTVV.